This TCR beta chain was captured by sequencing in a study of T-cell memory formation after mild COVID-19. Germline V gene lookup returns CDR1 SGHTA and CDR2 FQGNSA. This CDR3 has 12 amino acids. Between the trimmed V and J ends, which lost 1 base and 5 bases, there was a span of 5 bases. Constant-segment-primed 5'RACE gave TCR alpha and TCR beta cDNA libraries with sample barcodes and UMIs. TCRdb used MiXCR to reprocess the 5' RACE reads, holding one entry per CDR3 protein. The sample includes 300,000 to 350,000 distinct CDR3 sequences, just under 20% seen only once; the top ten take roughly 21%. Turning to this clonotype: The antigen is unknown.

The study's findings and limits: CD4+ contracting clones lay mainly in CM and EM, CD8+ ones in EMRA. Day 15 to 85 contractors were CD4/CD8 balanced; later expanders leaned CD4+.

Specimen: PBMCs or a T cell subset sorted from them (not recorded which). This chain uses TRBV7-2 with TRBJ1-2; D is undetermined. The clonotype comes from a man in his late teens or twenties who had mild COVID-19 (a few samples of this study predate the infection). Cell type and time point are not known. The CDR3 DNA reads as TGTGCCAGCAGCTTAGTTATGTATGGCTACACCTTC. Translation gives CASSLVMYGYTF. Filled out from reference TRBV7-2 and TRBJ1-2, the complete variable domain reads GAGVSQSPSNKVTEKGKDVELRCDPISGHTALYWYRQSLGQGLEFLIYFQGNSAPDKSGLPSDRFSAERTGGSVSTLTIQRTQQEDSAVYLCASSLVMYGYTFGSGTRLTVV.